This T cell receptor (beta chain) was identified in a study of beta chain features in type 1 diabetes. Study findings and constraints: Moderate yet significant TCRB CDR3 shortening was seen in Type 1 diabetes patients in all four CD4+ subsets.

V lost 0 bases to trimming and J lost 9 bases, with 13 bases between them. The germline V gene has CDR1 SGDLS and CDR2 YYNGEE. The CDR3 runs to 14 residues. This clone has more than one count but fewer than ten. The antigen is unknown. Since all of the isolated RNA was reverse transcribed, expressed TCRB transcripts were what got sequenced. TCRdb keeps only in-frame clones here, not all; method: immunoSEQ multiplex PCR. The sample has a few hundred thousand clones, roughly 9.8% seen once. Every sorted population was more than 95% pure. V gene TRBV9 combines with J gene TRBJ2-1; D gene unclear. The sample consisted of central memory CD4+ T cells from blood. The origin of this receptor is a man younger than 40 with type 1 diabetes. The CDR3 region has the DNA TGTGCCAGCAGCGTAGCTTTCGCCGTCGGTGAGCAGTTCTTC. This codes for CASSVAFAVGEQFF.